Detailed here is one T cell receptor beta chain. Repertoires were generated with immunoSEQ multiplex PCR, while TCRdb's copy carries only in-frame clones and drops some. The data hold about 180,000 clones, with around nine tenths observed a single time. This record comes from a study of T cell responses to AZD1222 COVID-19 vaccine. Looked up from germline, CDR1 is SGHNT and CDR2 is YYREEE (reference sequence). Germline trimming cut 3 bases from V and 7 bases from J; bases unmatched to any gene: 5. The CDR3 is 14 residues long. The sample was peripheral blood, taken on day 0 of AZD1222 vaccination. The sequence was obtained from an adult in good health. The chain couples TRBV5-4 to TRBJ2-3; 10 positions agree with TRBD1. CDR3 bases: TGTGCCAGCAGCTCAGACAGGGGGCAGTATACGCAGTATTTT. Amino acid sequence: CASSSDRGQYTQYF.